This T cell receptor (beta chain) was profiled in a study of OX40 agonist ivuxolimab in advanced cancers. Using immunoSEQ multiplex PCR, the repertoire was profiled, and TCRdb retains in-frame clones only, with some absent. In the table there are tens of thousands of clones, 85% to 90% of which are singletons. Patients had blood sampled at baseline and again on cycle 4 day 1 and cycle 7 day 1. As to this clone: Its antigen is unknown.

Overall study findings and caveats: The CD4+ and CD8+ T cells in the blood had expanded clonally by week 6 at 0.1 to 3.0 mg/kg.

This clonotype originated in an adult with an advanced solid tumor such as melanoma, head and neck, liver or kidney cancer. The starting material was CD4+ or CD8+ T cells sorted from blood, obtained in a trial of the OX40 agonist ivuxolimab.

The DNA of the CDR3 is TGTGCCAGCAGTACCGAACAGGGGAATCAGCCCCAGCATTTT. It translates to CASSTEQGNQPQHF. The chain recombines TRBV2 with TRBJ1-5, with TRBD1 identical over 7 bases. With 5 bases clipped from V and 4 bases from J, the junction kept 5 bases outside the gene matches. From germline, CDR1 is SNHLY and CDR2 FYNNEI. This CDR3 has 14 amino acids.